These 18 T cell receptor beta chains were all obtained from the same sample, sequenced in a study of spatial heterogeneity in lung cancer. The time point was: sample taken at primary tumor resection. Unsorted whole RNA of tumor, nontumor lung or frozen PBMC was sequenced. A single record per CDR3 protein comes from TCRdb applying MiXCR to the 5' RACE reads. Of some 6,900 distinct CDR3 sequences detected, around 3.6% appear once; the ten largest clones hold 20% to 25%. Material: normal lung tissue next to the tumor, obtained at surgery. The receptors were sampled from a female donor with early-stage non-small cell lung cancer.

This clonotype has at least ten counts. Since the library was made to target alpha chains, this beta chain is a stray read and its abundance is not meaningful. CDR3 in amino acids: CASSFRTAGSGNTIYF. The CDR3 DNA follows: TGTGCCAGCAGCTTCAGGACAGCCGGCTCTGGAAACACCATATATTTT. This sequence joins TRBV11-1 and TRBJ1-3; D might be TRBD1 (6 bases). In germline, CDR1 is SGHAT, CDR2 FQDESV (reference sequence). The CDR3 length is 16 residues. V was trimmed by 3 bases and J by 0 bases, leaving 12 bases between them.

This clonotype ranks as large. The library was prepared for alpha chains; this beta chain is a stray read, so its frequency means little. The rearrangement joins TRBV6-1 to TRBJ2-3; TRBD1 might be the D (5 bases). This CDR3 is built from 14 residues. CDR1 and CDR2 (germline): MNHNS, SASEGT. V lost 4 bases and J lost 4, with 12 bases in between. CDR3 residues: CASSVGQGSDTQYF. In DNA form, the CDR3 reads TGTGCCAGCAGTGTTGGGCAGGGCTCAGATACGCAGTATTTT.

In this sample, this clonotype turned up many times. A library prepared for alpha chains yielded this beta chain as an off-target read; its size is of little meaning. The chain joins TRBV20-1 to TRBJ2-1; 8 bases agree with TRBD1. The germline V gene encodes CDR1 DFQATT and CDR2 SNEGSKA (reference sequence). The V gene end was trimmed by 0 bases and the J gene end by 4 bases; junction bases not matched to a gene: 5. The CDR3 has 15 residues. CDR3 coding DNA: TGCAGTGCTAGAGATAGGACAGGGCCTTACAATGAGCAGTTCTTC. Amino acid sequence: CSARDRTGPYNEQFF.

This clonotype is labeled as large. Because the library targeted alpha chains, this beta chain is an off-target read whose size means little. J is TRBJ1-3 and V is TRBV7-2; D gene ambiguous. CDR1 is SGHTA and CDR2 is FQGNSA in the germline V gene. The CDR3 is 12 amino acids. V lost 4 bases to trimming and J lost 5 bases, with 6 bases between them. CDR3 sequence (DNA): TGTGCCAGCAGCTCGGAACGAAACACCATATATTTT. Amino acid sequence: CASSSERNTIYF.

This clonotype appeared many times. The size of this beta chain means little, since it is a stray read in a library made for alpha chains. The chain carries TRBV20-1 and TRBJ1-2; D is undetermined. V was cut by 3 bases and J by 0 bases, with 8 bases left in between. The length of the CDR3 is 13 residues. The germline V gene has CDR1 DFQATT and CDR2 SNEGSKA (reference sequence). CDR3 bases: TGCAGTGCTAGGGCAGCTACTAACTATGGCTACACCTTC. This gives the protein CSARAATNYGYTF.

There are many counts of this clonotype. Little can be read into the size of this beta chain, an off-target read in a library designed for alpha chains. The chain joins TRBV7-9 to TRBJ2-7; TRBD2 aligns across 7 bases. Germline-derived CDR1 and CDR2 are SEHNR and FQNEAQ (reference sequence). The length of the CDR3 is 15 residues. J lost 4 bases, V lost 1 base, and 7 bases had no gene match. CDR3 residues: CASSLVSQGGYEQYF. For the CDR3, the DNA is TGTGCCAGCAGCTTAGTCTCGCAGGGAGGGTACGAGCAGTACTTC.

In its sample, this clonotype ranks as medium-sized (0.01 to 0.1%). This beta chain lies outside the target of a library built for alpha chains; its clone size means little. The chain couples TRBV9 to TRBJ2-3, with D uncertain. V lost 6 bases to trimming and J lost 5 bases, with 16 bases between them. Germline V gene lookup returns CDR1 SGDLS and CDR2 YYNGEE. This CDR3 is built from 14 residues. The CDR3 region is CASNANSPRDTQYF. In DNA form, the CDR3 reads TGTGCCAGCAACGCAAACTCCCCGAGAGATACGCAGTATTTT.

This clonotype was picked up many times. A library prepared for alpha chains yielded this beta chain as an off-target read; its size is of little meaning. V usage is TRBV7-6 and J usage is TRBJ1-4; D may be TRBD1 (5 bases). The V end lost 6 bases, the J end lost 8 bases, and 16 bases lay between the germline ends. CDR1 SGHVS and CDR2 FNYEAQ come from the germline V gene. The CDR3 runs to 14 residues. CDR3 nucleotides: TGTGCCAGCAGAGGCCGGGGGGAGCCAGAAAAACTGTTTTTT. Its protein is CASRGRGEPEKLFF.

A single count supports this clonotype. Being off target in a library aimed at alpha chains, this beta chain has a size of little meaning. The gene calls are TRBV4-2 and TRBJ1-4; TRBD1 agrees at 9 bases. Per germline, CDR1 LGHNA and CDR2 YNFKEQ. The CDR3 has 15 amino acids. V lost 5 bases, J lost 8 bases, and 9 bases stayed unmatched. The DNA for the CDR3 is TGTGCCAGCAGCGCCCTTGACAGGGGGAGCGAAAAACTGTTTTTT. Its translation: CASSALDRGSEKLFF.

This clonotype has a count of ten or more. This beta chain slipped into a library made for alpha chains as a stray read, so its size is not meaningful. The CDR3 is CASSPSGTLGEQYF. CDR3 nucleotides: TGCGCCAGCAGCCCTTCCGGGACCTTGGGCGAGCAGTACTTC. The chain carries TRBV5-1 and TRBJ2-7; D could derive from TRBD1 or TRBD2 (5 bases each). From germline, CDR1 is SGHRS and CDR2 YFSETQ. V was trimmed by 4 bases and J by 6 bases, leaving 17 bases between them. CDR3 length: 14 amino acids.

This clonotype was seen ten or more times. In a library made to pick up alpha chains, this beta chain is a stray read with a size that means little. V usage is TRBV29-1 and J usage is TRBJ2-1, with 8 bases aligning to TRBD2. Germline CDR1 is SQVTM and CDR2 is ANQGSEA. J gave up 3 bases and V 7 bases, and 8 bases lay outside the gene matches. The CDR3 extends over 14 amino acids. The CDR3 DNA is TGCAGCGCTGGAGCGGGGGTGGACTACAATGAGCAGTTCTTC. It encodes CSAGAGVDYNEQFF.

This clonotype is deemed medium-sized. This beta chain lies outside the target of a library built for alpha chains; its clone size means little. This rearrangement joins TRBV12-3 or TRBV12-4 to TRBJ2-3, with TRBD2 matching 11 bases. This CDR3 region has 16 residues. V was clipped by 6 bases and J by 5 bases; unmatched bases: 10. CDR3 region: CASSRLAGGTGDTQYF. CDR3 in DNA: TGTGCCAGCAGCCGCCTAGCGGGGGGCACGGGAGATACGCAGTATTTT.

This clonotype has a count of ten or more. A library prepared for alpha chains yielded this beta chain as an off-target read; its size is of little meaning. This chain links TRBV7-9 with TRBJ2-7, with 9 bases aligning to TRBD1. Germline trimming cut 4 bases from V and 3 bases from J; bases unmatched to any gene: 4. This CDR3 is built from 14 residues. CDR1 and CDR2 from the germline V gene are SEHNR and FQNEAQ (reference sequence). In DNA form, the CDR3 reads TGTGCCAGCAGCTCGGGACAGGGTTACTACGAGCAGTACTTC. Its protein product is CASSSGQGYYEQYF.

By share, this clonotype counts as medium-sized. Because the library targeted alpha chains, this beta chain is an off-target read whose size means little. The chain combines TRBV19 with TRBJ2-3; no firm D call. This CDR3 comprises 15 residues. In germline, CDR1 is LNHDA, CDR2 SQIVND (reference sequence). Deletions cut 6 bases from V and 2 bases from J, with 15 bases between. Here the CDR3 DNA reads TGTGCCAGTAGAGAGACTCCAACCACCACAGATACGCAGTATTTT. Protein sequence: CASRETPTTTDTQYF.

In this sample, this clonotype turned up many times. This beta chain lies outside the target of a library built for alpha chains; its clone size means little. The J gene is TRBJ2-5, the V gene TRBV4-2, with D possibly TRBD2 on 7 matching bases. The CDR3 length is 18 residues. V dropped 0 bases and J dropped 1 base, with 18 bases sitting between them. Germline CDR1 is LGHNA and CDR2 is YNFKEQ. This CDR3 reads CASSQDRFGAGAQETQYF. CDR3 coding DNA: TGTGCCAGCAGCCAAGATCGTTTCGGGGCGGGGGCCCAAGAGACCCAGTACTTC.

This clonotype is labeled medium-sized. Found in a library prepared for alpha chains, this beta chain is an off-target read, and its abundance has little meaning. The chain carries TRBV29-1 and TRBJ2-5; no clear D. Trimming stripped 7 bases from V and 3 bases from J, with 3 bases between. The length of the CDR3 is 9 residues. Germline V lookup: CDR1 SQVTM, CDR2 ANQGSEA. In nucleotides, the CDR3 is TGCAGCGACGAAGAGACCCAGTACTTC. This translates into CSDEETQYF.

By its share, this clonotype is large. This beta chain appears as a stray read in a library generated for alpha chains; its size is not informative. This chain joins TRBV27 and TRBJ2-5; D is undetermined. The CDR3 covers 13 residues. Germline assignment: CDR1 MNHEY and CDR2 SMNVEV (reference sequence). Trimming shortened V by 6 bases and J by 5 bases, and 13 bases separated the two germline ends. CDR3 bases: TGTGCCAGCAGACCCACTTTCCCGGAGACCCAGTACTTC. This gives the protein CASRPTFPETQYF.

This clonotype was detected ten times or more. Because this beta chain is a stray read in a library intended to capture alpha chains, its abundance should not be given much weight. V is TRBV5-8 and J is TRBJ2-2, with 7 bases identical to TRBD1. This CDR3 is built from 15 residues. From germline, CDR1 is SGHTS and CDR2 YDEGEE. Trimming at V came to 3 bases and at J to 0 bases, leaving 2 bases not matched to a gene. CDR3 DNA: TGTGCCAGCAGCTCGGGACAGTCGAACACCGGGGAGCTGTTTTTT. Protein product: CASSSGQSNTGELFF.